This TCR beta chain was sequenced for a study of CD8+CD57+ T cells in acquired aplastic anemia. Study summary: The mean DNA yield obtained from sorted CD4+ and CD8+ cells came to about 3.2 ug.

Genomic DNA, the template, was used for profiling of the TCR beta VDJ and CDR3. From the reads, TCRdb called clonotypes with MiXCR, one entry per CDR3 protein. The sample includes over 150,000 distinct CDR3 sequences, less than 65% of them seen just once. Study-level findings and limits: Patients were compared with controls for CD8+ Simpson's diversity, and no significant difference emerged.

CDR1 LNHDA and CDR2 SQIVND come from the germline V gene (reference sequence). Trimming took 4 bases from V and 3 from J, leaving 15 bases between them. The CDR3 extends over 15 amino acids. As regards this clonotype: Its antigen is unknown.

The clonotype comes from a human donor in good health, serving as a control. Material: sorted CD4+, CD8+, or CD8+CD57+ T cells (not recorded which) from PBMCs. The chain uses TRBV19 and TRBJ1-1; weak D call: TRBD1 (5 bases). CDR3 coding DNA: TGTGCCAGTAGTACCCCCGGGACGCCATACACTGAAGCTTTCTTT. Its protein product is CASSTPGTPYTEAFF.